The 11 T cell receptor beta chains presented below share a single source sample, sequenced in a study of T cell repertoires in cytomegalovirus infection. TCRdb reprocessed the reads via MiXCR and lists one record per CDR3 protein. The repertoire holds around 200,000 distinct CDR3 sequences, with 30% to 45% as singletons. No antigen has been assigned to these receptors. The material was CD8+ T cells from cultured PBMCs, obtained from culture after CMV antigen stimulation. Receptor source: a human donor in good health (CMV status not recorded). Some clones in this sample may be carry-over from other donors' samples.

This clonotype showed up many times. The chain recombines TRBV7-6 with TRBJ2-1; TRBD2 matches at 13 bases. After removal of 5 bases from V and 7 bases from J, the junction contained 5 bases not matched to a gene. The germline V gene has CDR1 SGHVS and CDR2 FNYEAQ. The CDR3 covers 15 residues. The CDR3 DNA reads as TGTGCCAGCAGCCTACTAGCGGGGGGGCGAAATGAGCAGTTCTTC. Translation gives CASSLLAGGRNEQFF.

A few counts support this clonotype. This rearrangement joins TRBV7-2 to TRBJ2-7; D possibly matches TRBD1 or TRBD2 (6 bases each). The V gene lost 5 bases and the J gene lost 5 bases, with 10 bases spanning the gap. Germline V gene lookup returns CDR1 SGHTA and CDR2 FQGNSA. The CDR3 has 12 amino acids. CDR3 amino acids: CASSPEGDEQYF. The DNA of the CDR3 is TGTGCCAGCAGCCCGGAGGGGGACGAGCAGTACTTC. The variable domain in full, completed from reference TRBV7-2 and TRBJ2-7, reads GAGVSQSPSNKVTEKGKDVELRCDPISGHTALYWYRQSLGQGLEFLIYFQGNSAPDKSGLPSDRFSAERTGGSVSTLTIQRTQQEDSAVYLCASSPEGDEQYFGPGTRLTVT.

This clonotype was picked up a small number of times. The chain has TRBV11-2 and TRBJ2-1, with 12 bases that match TRBD1. Germline assignment: CDR1 SGHAT and CDR2 FQNNGV. The CDR3 is 13 amino acids. J gave up 12 bases and V 5 bases, and 5 bases lay outside the gene matches. The CDR3 spells CASSLGTGGAQFF. In DNA form, the CDR3 reads TGTGCCAGCAGCCTCGGGACAGGGGGCGCGCAGTTCTTC.

This sequence joins TRBV7-8 and TRBJ1-1, with D perhaps matching TRBD1 (5 bases). The V end lost 5 bases, the J end lost 0 bases, and 13 bases lay between the germline ends. In germline, CDR1 is SGHVS, CDR2 FQNEAQ. This CDR3 comprises 15 residues. The CDR3 loop is CASSPGTRMNTEAFF. DNA of the CDR3: TGTGCCAGCAGCCCTGGGACTCGGATGAACACTGAAGCTTTCTTT.

This clonotype was picked up one time. This chain uses TRBV3-1 with TRBJ2-7, with D hard to call. Trimming removed 1 base from V and 5 bases from J, with 9 bases in between. CDR3 size: 13 residues. The germline CDR1 and CDR2 sequences are LGHDT and YNNKEL (reference sequence). CDR3 nucleotide sequence: TGTGCCAGCAGCCAAGGGCTGGGCGACGAGCAGTACTTC. Translation gives CASSQGLGDEQYF.

The chain employs TRBV15 and TRBJ2-5; no definite D call. This CDR3 is 13 amino acids long. Germline V CDR1 and CDR2: LNHNV, YYDKDF (reference sequence). The V end lost 6 bases, the J end lost 5 bases, and 13 bases lay between the germline ends. The CDR3 DNA follows: TGTGCCACCAGGGCCGCCGGGTTGGAGACCCAGTACTTC. This encodes CATRAAGLETQYF. Full variable domain (remainder filled in from reference TRBV15 and TRBJ2-5): DAMVIQNPRYQVTQFGKPVTLSCSQTLNHNVMYWYQQKSSQAPKLLFHYYDKDFNNEADTPDNFQSRRPNTSFCFLDIRSPGLGDTAMYLCATRAAGLETQYFGPGTRLLVL.

This clonotype was counted a few times. CDR3 DNA: TGTGCCAGCAGTTACTCGGGACAGGGTGGAAAATACTCCTACGAGCAGTACTTC. Its protein product is CASSYSGQGGKYSYEQYF. This chain uses TRBV6-5 with TRBJ2-7, with 9 nucleotides matching TRBD1. CDR1 is MNHEY and CDR2 is SVGAGI in the germline V gene. This CDR3 contains 18 residues. J lost 0 bases, V lost 0 bases, and 9 bases had no gene match.

This clonotype turned up a few times. The CDR3 sequence: CATRNRDRVNTEAFF. The CDR3 DNA sequence: TGTGCCACCCGCAACCGGGACAGGGTGAACACTGAAGCTTTCTTT. The chain carries TRBV15 and TRBJ1-1; 9 bases align to TRBD1. Germline lookup yields CDR1 LNHNV and CDR2 YYDKDF (reference sequence). The ends lost 8 bases at V and 0 bases at J; junction bases unmatched: 7. CDR3 length: 15 residues.

This clonotype was recorded a few times. The chain carries TRBV7-8 and TRBJ2-7, with 9 bases fitting TRBD1. The germline V gene encodes CDR1 SGHVS and CDR2 FQNEAQ. Trimming removed 3 bases from V and 4 bases from J; junction bases left unmatched: 4. The CDR3 consists of 14 residues. The CDR3 DNA is TGTGCCAGCAGCTTCCCGGGACAGGGTTACGAGCAGTACTTC. It specifies CASSFPGQGYEQYF.

V and J are TRBV10-3 and TRBJ2-7; 8 bases map to TRBD1. With V trimmed by 2 bases and J by 5 bases, 5 bases remained unmatched. The CDR3 totals 14 residues. In germline, CDR1 is ENHRY, CDR2 SYGVKD. CDR3 coding DNA: TGTGCCATCAGTGAGGGACAGGGTGGAAACGAGCAGTACTTC. Amino acids: CAISEGQGGNEQYF.

The CDR3 DNA is TGTGCCAGCAGTTACCACTACTCCCCGGGACAGGGATCAGGCGGGGAGCTGTTTTTT. This encodes CASSYHYSPGQGSGGELFF. This chain connects TRBV6-8 to TRBJ2-2, with 9 bases that match TRBD1. The CDR3 runs to 19 residues. CDR1 MNHGY and CDR2 SAAAGT come from the germline V gene. The junction had 17 bases not matched to a gene; V was cut back by 2 bases and J by 7 bases.